Each of the 2 T cell receptor beta chains below was sequenced from the same sample in a study of T cell responses to AZD1222 COVID-19 vaccine. Some clones are missing from TCRdb's copy, which holds only in-frame ones; the method was immunoSEQ multiplex PCR. The profile shows roughly 140,000 clones, over 75% of them singletons. The sample here was peripheral blood, taken on day 0 of AZD1222 vaccination. The receptors stem from an adult in good health.

The CDR3 bases are TGTGCCAGCTCACGGAGGTCGGCAGAGACCCAGTACTTC. Residues: CASSRRSAETQYF. The chain has TRBV18 and TRBJ2-5; D is possibly TRBD2 (5 bases). This CDR3 contains 13 residues. Trimming left V 4 bases short and J 4 bases short, with 10 bases between. Germline CDR1 is KGHSH and CDR2 is LQKENI.

This chain joins TRBV19 and TRBJ2-2; D not certain. The CDR3 contains 13 residues. Trimming took 0 bases from V and 6 from J, leaving 5 bases between them. Germline CDR1 LNHDA, CDR2 SQIVND (reference sequence). Here the CDR3 reads CASSIDRPGELFF. The CDR3 nucleotides read TGTGCCAGTAGTATAGATCGACCCGGGGAGCTGTTTTTT.